These 32 T cell receptor beta chains share one sample of origin, sequenced in a study of CD8+ T cells in alopecia areata. Extraction and reverse transcription of RNA yielded cDNA as the sequencing template. Data came from immunoSEQ multiplex PCR; TCRdb stores just in-frame clones and leaves some out. The repertoire holds 220,000 or so clones, around 62% seen once, with around 0.46% in the top ten. The source was CD4+ T cells sorted from blood, collected at week 0. The receptors originated from a human donor with alopecia areata.

The table lists this clone with a count of one. The CDR3 protein is CASSAGGSGSDTQYF. The CDR3 region has the DNA TGCGCCAGCAGCGCAGGGGGTAGCGGGAGCGATACGCAGTATTTT. The rearrangement links TRBV5-1 to TRBJ2-3, with TRBD2 matching over 9 bases. Per germline, CDR1 SGHRS and CDR2 YFSETQ. After removal of 4 bases from V and 6 bases from J, the junction contained 9 bases not matched to a gene. The CDR3 has 15 amino acids.

V usage is TRBV19 and J usage is TRBJ2-7; D not resolved. CDR1 is LNHDA, CDR2 SQIVND, per germline (reference sequence). Between the trimmed V and J ends, which lost 9 bases and 4 bases, there was a span of 7 bases. This CDR3 contains 10 residues. The CDR3 DNA reads as TGTGCCAGGATGAAGTACGAGCAGTACTTC. Protein sequence: CARMKYEQYF.

The gene calls are TRBV28 and TRBJ1-2, with D tentatively TRBD1 (5 bases). From germline, CDR1 is MDHEN and CDR2 SYDVKM. V was shortened by 6 bases and J by 6 bases, with 17 bases between the two germline ends. This CDR3 is built from 14 residues. The CDR3 sequence is CASSLTRQGHGYTF. The CDR3 DNA sequence: TGTGCCAGCAGCCTAACCCGGCAGGGTCATGGCTACACCTTC.

The genes are TRBV29-1 and TRBJ2-7; 14 bases agree with TRBD2. Losses at the gene ends were 8 bases for V and 5 bases for J; bases not matched to a gene: 8. From germline, CDR1 is SQVTM and CDR2 ANQGSEA. The CDR3 spans 14 residues. Here the CDR3 DNA reads TGCAGCATTTGGACTAGCGGGAGGTATAACGAGCAGTACTTC. It encodes CSIWTSGRYNEQYF.

The V call is TRBV7-9, the J call TRBJ2-7; 8 nucleotides match TRBD1. The CDR3 extends over 16 amino acids. Trimming cost V 5 bases and J 5 bases; bases outside gene matches: 14. In germline, CDR1 is SEHNR, CDR2 FQNEAQ (reference sequence). CDR3 sequence reads: CASSTIRTGPGDEQYF. The CDR3 DNA is TGTGCCAGCAGCACTATACGGACAGGGCCGGGGGACGAGCAGTACTTC.

V and J are TRBV5-1 and TRBJ2-4; 9 bases fit TRBD2. In germline, CDR1 is SGHRS, CDR2 YFSETQ. J lost 4 bases, V lost 0 bases, and 5 bases had no gene match. This CDR3 has 16 amino acids. CDR3 DNA sequence: TGCGCCAGCAGCTTGGTCTTAGCGGGAGAGAAAAACATTCAGTACTTC. As protein: CASSLVLAGEKNIQYF.

This clone occurred once. The V gene is TRBV2, the J gene TRBJ1-2; TRBD1 agrees at 9 bases. This CDR3 comprises 11 residues. Germline V lookup: CDR1 SNHLY, CDR2 FYNNEI. After removal of 6 bases from V and 7 bases from J, the junction contained 0 bases not matched to a gene. The CDR3 region is CASRDRGGYTF. CDR3 DNA sequence: TGTGCCAGCAGGGACAGGGGTGGCTACACCTTC. The full variable domain, completed using reference TRBV2 and TRBJ1-2, is EPEVTQTPSHQVTQMGQEVILRCVPISNHLYFYWYRQILGQKVEFLVSFYNNEISEKSEIFDDQFSVERPDGSNFTLKIRSTKLEDSAMYFCASRDRGGYTFGSGTRLTVV.

Only a few counts were recorded for this clone. The DNA of the CDR3 is TGTGCCAGCAGCTTATACTCTAGCGAGCAGTTCTTC. Translated, it gives CASSLYSSEQFF. The chain recombines TRBV7-2 with TRBJ2-1, with D possibly TRBD2 on 5 matching bases. Looked up from germline, CDR1 is SGHTA and CDR2 is FQGNSA. CDR3 length: 12 amino acids. The V end lost 2 bases, the J end lost 10 bases, and 9 bases lay between the germline ends.

This clone was found a few times. The chain has TRBV28 and TRBJ2-1; TRBD2 matches at 9 bases. Germline V gene data show CDR1 as MDHEN and CDR2 as SYDVKM. V dropped 1 base and J dropped 6; count of bases not matched to a gene: 4. The CDR3 sequence is 15 residues long. CDR3 loop: CASSLLASGTNEQFF. DNA of the CDR3: TGTGCCAGCAGTTTATTGGCTAGCGGGACCAATGAGCAGTTCTTC.

CDR3 DNA: TGTGCCACCAGCGAGTCGACAGGGGGCCACTATGGCTACACCTTC. Its protein is CATSESTGGHYGYTF. The chain combines TRBV15 with TRBJ1-2; 10 positions match TRBD1. V lost 5 bases and J lost 3; bases outside the gene matches: 6. Germline lookup yields CDR1 LNHNV and CDR2 YYDKDF (reference sequence). This CDR3 region has 15 residues.

The chain carries TRBV30 and TRBJ1-1; D is perhaps TRBD1 (6 bases). There are 14 residues in the CDR3. Trimming removed 4 bases from V and 0 bases from J, with 12 bases in between. From germline, CDR1 is GTSNPN and CDR2 SVGIG (reference sequence). CDR3 coding DNA: TGTGCCTGGACCTCTGGGACAATGAACACTGAAGCTTTCTTT. It is translated as CAWTSGTMNTEAFF.

The J gene is TRBJ1-1, the V gene TRBV27; D gene ambiguous. Germline CDR1 is MNHEY and CDR2 is SMNVEV (reference sequence). This CDR3 region has 14 residues. The V and J ends lost 3 bases and 1 base respectively, with 9 bases between them. The CDR3 sequence is CASSLQVRNTEAFF. In DNA form, the CDR3 reads TGTGCCAGCAGTTTGCAGGTTAGGAACACTGAAGCTTTCTTT.

The sample holds a few counts of this clone. The chain uses TRBV29-1 and TRBJ1-5; weak D call: TRBD1 (6 bases). Trimming stripped 7 bases from V and 4 bases from J, with 11 bases between. The germline V gene has CDR1 SQVTM and CDR2 ANQGSEA. The CDR3 is 12 amino acids. Here the CDR3 DNA reads TGCAGCGGAGGGGGGGGTAATCAGCCCCAGCATTTT. Translation: CSGGGGNQPQHF.

The chain is built from TRBV30 and TRBJ1-6, with 8 bases aligning to TRBD1. Germline V gene data show CDR1 as GTSNPN and CDR2 as SVGIG (reference sequence). V dropped 2 bases and J dropped 9; count of bases not matched to a gene: 6. There are 14 residues in the CDR3. The CDR3 sequence is CAWSLDRVASPLHF. CDR3 nucleotides: TGTGCCTGGAGTCTGGACAGGGTTGCTTCACCCCTCCACTTT.

This clone was picked up a small number of times. The genes are TRBV29-1 and TRBJ1-2; 10 nucleotides align to TRBD1. The CDR3 has 14 amino acids. J lost 0 bases, V lost 7 bases, and 5 bases had no gene match. Germline loops: CDR1 SQVTM, CDR2 ANQGSEA. The chain's CDR3 is CSDKTGGSNYGYTF. CDR3 nucleotides: TGCAGCGACAAGACAGGGGGCTCTAACTATGGCTACACCTTC.

This clone was counted between two and nine times. The rearrangement links TRBV29-1 to TRBJ2-1; TRBD1 might be the D (6 bases). Trimming removed 4 bases from V and 1 base from J, with 11 bases in between. Germline V gene sequence: CDR1 SQVTM, CDR2 ANQGSEA. The CDR3 spans 14 residues. CDR3 region: CSVVRTVSYNEQFF. For the CDR3, the DNA is TGCAGCGTTGTGAGGACAGTGTCCTACAATGAGCAGTTCTTC.

The chain couples TRBV5-1 to TRBJ1-2; D remains ambiguous. Trimming pared 0 bases from V and 6 bases from J, leaving 15 bases between. This CDR3 is built from 15 residues. The germline V gene has CDR1 SGHRS and CDR2 YFSETQ. CDR3 loop: CASSLDEGMRNGYTF. CDR3 DNA: TGCGCCAGCAGCTTGGATGAGGGCATGAGGAATGGCTACACCTTC.

The genes are TRBV18 and TRBJ1-2, with D unresolved. CDR1 and CDR2 from the germline V gene are KGHSH and LQKENI. The CDR3 runs 15 residues. V was cut by 1 base and J by 4 bases, with 13 bases left in between. The CDR3 sequence: CASSPREVASYGYTF. Here the CDR3 DNA reads TGTGCCAGCTCACCACGGGAGGTCGCTAGCTATGGCTACACCTTC.

The sample holds many counts of this clone. V usage is TRBV12-5 and J usage is TRBJ2-1; the match to TRBD2 covers 12 bases. CDR1 and CDR2 (germline): LGHNT, FRNRAP. The length of the CDR3 is 16 residues. J was trimmed by 6 bases and V by 6 bases; bases with no gene match: 9. The CDR3 is CASGRGLAGNFNEQFF. As DNA, the CDR3 is TGTGCTAGTGGCCGAGGACTAGCGGGGAATTTCAATGAGCAGTTCTTC.

J is TRBJ2-6 and V is TRBV27, with TRBD1 as a possible D gene (6 bases). Germline loops: CDR1 MNHEY, CDR2 SMNVEV (reference sequence). CDR3 length: 17 amino acids. V was trimmed by 1 base and J by 4 bases, leaving 14 bases between them. The CDR3 spells CASSLFPRGTGANVLTF. The CDR3 DNA follows: TGTGCCAGCAGTTTATTCCCCAGGGGCACCGGGGCCAACGTCCTGACTTTC.

This chain uses TRBV13 with TRBJ2-7; D not resolved. V dropped 5 bases and J dropped 4 bases, with 6 bases sitting between them. The CDR3 has 11 residues. CDR1 and CDR2 from the germline V gene are PRHDT and FYEKMQ (reference sequence). The CDR3, as DNA: TGTGCCAGCAGCCTCCAGTACGAGCAGTACTTC. It is translated as CASSLQYEQYF.

The chain recombines TRBV5-1 with TRBJ1-2, with D possibly being TRBD1 (6 bases). The CDR3 has 15 residues. Germline V CDR1 and CDR2: SGHRS, YFSETQ. V lost 4 bases to trimming and J lost 6 bases, with 19 bases between them. The CDR3 here is CASSLGSVRGNGYTF. CDR3 sequence (DNA): TGCGCCAGCAGCCTTGGCTCGGTCAGGGGAAATGGCTACACCTTC.

This clone was detected a few times. The genes are TRBV5-1 and TRBJ1-5; unclear D gene. This CDR3 has 12 amino acids. Trimming took off 0 bases at V and 5 bases at J, with 3 bases between the two ends. Germline V gives CDR1 SGHRS, CDR2 YFSETQ. In DNA, the CDR3 is TGCGCCAGCAGCTTGGATGATCAGCCCCAGCATTTT. Protein product: CASSLDDQPQHF.

V is TRBV6-6 and J is TRBJ1-2, with D perhaps matching TRBD1 (6 bases). Germline CDR1 reads MNHNY; CDR2 reads SVGAGI (reference sequence). V dropped 10 bases and J dropped 4 bases, with 16 bases sitting between them. CDR3 length: 13 residues. Written as DNA, the CDR3 is TGTGCCACCTCCCTTGACAGGTCCTATGGCTACACCTTC. Protein product: CATSLDRSYGYTF.

V is TRBV7-9 and J is TRBJ1-1, with no clear D. Germline V lookup: CDR1 SEHNR, CDR2 FQNEAQ (reference sequence). The CDR3 contains 12 residues. Trimming left V 4 bases short and J 3 bases short, with 6 bases between. In DNA, the CDR3 is TGTGCCAGCAGCTCGAAGCACACTGAAGCTTTCTTT. This codes for CASSSKHTEAFF.

This chain links TRBV10-1 with TRBJ2-3; D call uncertain. Trimming left V 2 bases short and J 6 bases short, with 12 bases between. Germline CDR1 WNHNN, CDR2 SYGVQD (reference sequence). CDR3 length: 14 amino acids. The CDR3 here is CASSETGVGDTQYF. CDR3 nucleotide sequence: TGCGCCAGCAGTGAGACGGGTGTCGGGGATACGCAGTATTTT.

The rearrangement uses TRBV6-1 and TRBJ1-5, with D uncertain. Germline CDR1 MNHNS, CDR2 SASEGT. Trimming stripped 7 bases from V and 0 bases from J, with 10 bases between. The CDR3 totals 14 residues. CDR3 coding DNA: TGTGCCAGCATATCATCCTATAGCAATCAGCCCCAGCATTTT. As protein: CASISSYSNQPQHF.

CDR3 loop: CASSGTGGITEAFF. In DNA, the CDR3 is TGTGCCAGCAGTGGGACAGGGGGGATCACTGAAGCTTTCTTT. V and J are TRBV9 and TRBJ1-1; 11 nucleotides match TRBD1. V shed 5 bases and J 4 bases; nucleotides not matched to a gene: 4. CDR3 length: 14 residues. Germline CDR1 is SGDLS and CDR2 is YYNGEE.

The rearrangement joins TRBV29-1 to TRBJ2-7, with 7 bases that match TRBD1. Germline CDR1 SQVTM, CDR2 ANQGSEA. The length of the CDR3 is 12 residues. The junction had 9 bases not matched to a gene; V was cut back by 6 bases and J by 7 bases. CDR3 region: CSVQGEGWEQYF. DNA of the CDR3: TGCAGCGTCCAGGGGGAAGGATGGGAGCAGTACTTC.

The chain recombines TRBV29-1 with TRBJ2-7, with 9 bases that match TRBD2. The V gene end was trimmed by 8 bases and the J gene end by 3 bases; junction bases not matched to a gene: 5. Germline V gives CDR1 SQVTM, CDR2 ANQGSEA. The CDR3 spans 12 residues. The CDR3 DNA is TGCAGCATTCAGACTAGCGGCTACGAGCAGTACTTC. Its translation: CSIQTSGYEQYF.

On this clone itself: Its ends do not fully match the called genes, so a read error is possible. This chain joins TRBV30 and TRBJ1-1; D remains unclear. The CDR3 runs to 12 residues. The germline gives CDR1 GTSNPN, CDR2 SVGIG (reference sequence). The CDR3 DNA sequence: TGTGCCTGGGGTGTCTTAAGGACTGAAGCTTTCTTT. Protein: CAWGVLRTEAFF.

A single count supports this clone. V gene TRBV7-9 combines with J gene TRBJ2-5; D ambiguous. CDR1 is SEHNR and CDR2 is FQNEAQ in the germline V gene (reference sequence). This CDR3 contains 13 residues. V lost 1 base and J 2 bases, leaving 5 bases between the germline ends. The CDR3 DNA follows: TGTGCCAGCAGCTTAGACACGCAAGAGACCCAGTACTTC. Protein sequence: CASSLDTQETQYF. The whole variable domain, filled in from reference TRBV7-9 and TRBJ2-5, reads DTGVSQNPRHKITKRGQNVTFRCDPISEHNRLYWYRQTLGQGPEFLTYFQNEAQLEKSRLLSDRFSAERPKGSFSTLEIQRTEQGDSAMYLCASSLDTQETQYFGPGTRLLVL.